These T cell receptor beta chains were read from a single sample in a study of cytomegalovirus exposure and HLA in healthy donors. Profiling relied on immunoSEQ multiplex PCR, and the TCRdb table lists in-frame clones only, not all of them. The data contain about 57,000 clones, approximately 72% of them singletons. Sequencing was performed on PBMCs. The receptors were sampled from a woman aged 45-60 years in good health and CMV-seronegative. Each CDR3 is given with its conserved first and last residue. A D gene is named only where the DNA matches it firmly. Where a row states a size, it is once, few, many or the class of an expanded clone; other rows omit it.

TRBD1 | . | TRBJ1-5 | TRBV28 | CASIQGGNQPQHF | TGTGCCAGCATTCAGGGGGGCAATCAGCCCCAGCATTTT
TRBD1 | . | TRBJ2-2 | TRBV18 | CASSSLRQGWTGELFF | TGTGCCAGCTCATCCCTCCGACAGGGCTGGACCGGGGAGCTGTTTTTT
. | . | TRBJ2-5 | TRBV10-3 | CAISESNGDQETQYF | TGTGCCATCAGTGAGTCCAACGGGGACCAAGAGACCCAGTACTTC
. | . | TRBJ2-7 | TRBV29-1 | CSVVRGPDEQYF | TGCAGCGTTGTCCGCGGGCCTGACGAGCAGTACTTC
. | . | TRBJ1-4 | TRBV19 | CASRPRGGPNEKLFF | TGTGCCAGCCGACCCCGAGGGGGTCCAAATGAAAAACTGTTTTTT
. | . | TRBJ2-5 | TRBV5-4 | CASRPADSRTETQYF | TGTGCCAGCAGACCGGCGGACAGTCGAACAGAGACCCAGTACTTC
. | . | TRBJ2-6 | TRBV13 | CASSRQGYTGANVLTF | TGTGCCAGCAGCCGTCAGGGTTATACTGGGGCCAACGTCCTGACTTTC
TRBD1 | few | TRBJ2-7 | TRBV11-2 | CASSLMGQGAWEQYF | TGTGCCAGCAGCTTGATGGGACAGGGGGCGTGGGAGCAGTACTTC
. | few | TRBJ1-1 | TRBV2 | CASTRQGTEAFF | TGTGCCAGCACCCGGCAGGGCACTGAAGCTTTCTTT
. | . | TRBJ2-2 | TRBV7-9 | CASSLGLALNTGELFF | TGTGCCAGCAGCTTAGGCCTAGCGCTTAACACCGGGGAGCTGTTTTTT
. | few | TRBJ1-1 | TRBV5-1 | CASSLAELNTEAFF | TGCGCCAGCAGCTTGGCGGAGTTGAACACTGAAGCTTTCTTT
. | . | TRBJ1-2 | TRBV28 | CASSFVTEVYGYTF | TGTGCCAGCAGTTTCGTGACAGAGGTCTATGGCTACACCTTC
. | few | TRBJ1-5 | TRBV4-3 | CASSQGHLSNQPQHF | TGCGCCAGCAGCCAAGGACACCTTAGCAATCAGCCCCAGCATTTT
. | . | TRBJ2-1 | TRBV29-1 | CSVGDFTVGEQFF | TGCAGCGTTGGGGACTTTACCGTTGGTGAGCAGTTCTTC
. | few | TRBJ2-1 | TRBV2 | CASSLTYNEQFF | TGTGCCAGCAGTCTAACGTACAATGAGCAGTTCTTC
TRBD1 | . | TRBJ1-1 | TRBV5-1 | CASSAGGPNTEAFF | TGCGCCAGCAGCGCAGGGGGGCCGAACACTGAAGCTTTCTTT
. | . | TRBJ1-6 | TRBV5-6 | CASAMGSYNSPLHF | TGTGCCAGCGCCATGGGGAGTTATAATTCACCCCTCCACTTT
. | once | TRBJ1-3 | TRBV29-1 | CSVLSSGNTIYF | TGCAGCGTCCTAAGCTCTGGAAACACCATATATTTT
. | . | TRBJ2-7 | TRBV5-1 | CASRYGWGVSSEQYF | TGCGCCAGCAGATACGGGTGGGGGGTCTCGAGCGAGCAGTACTTC
. | . | TRBJ1-3 | TRBV19 | CASRIGNSGNTIYF | TGTGCCAGTAGAATCGGGAATTCTGGAAACACCATATATTTT
. | . | TRBJ2-3 | TRBV5-8 | CASSLGQVRSTDTQYF | TGTGCCAGCAGCTTGGGGCAGGTACGGAGCACAGATACGCAGTATTTT
TRBD2 | once | TRBJ2-3 | TRBV5-6 | CASSLDSGGNTQYF | TGTGCCAGCAGCTTGGATAGCGGGGGTAATACGCAGTATTTT
TRBD2 | . | TRBJ2-1 | TRBV7-9 | CASSLGTSGRPQQFF | TGTGCCAGCAGCTTAGGGACTAGCGGGAGGCCTCAGCAGTTCTTC
. | . | TRBJ1-2 | TRBV28 | CASSSFYSGGYTF | TGTGCCAGCAGTTCCTTTTATTCGGGTGGCTACACCTTC
TRBD1 | . | TRBJ1-1 | TRBV7-3 | CASSLTGTAEAFF | TGTGCCAGCAGCTTAACCGGGACAGCTGAAGCTTTCTTT
. | . | TRBJ2-1 | TRBV7-6 | CASSLAGGTYNEQFF | TGTGCCAGCAGCTTAGCGGGGGGAACCTACAATGAGCAGTTCTTC
TRBD1 | large | TRBJ2-7 | TRBV7-9 | CASSPYGGQGAHEQYF | TGTGCCAGCAGCCCCTACGGGGGACAGGGGGCGCACGAGCAGTACTTC
TRBD2 | . | TRBJ2-2 | TRBV7-9 | CASSLTRTSANTGELFF | TGTGCCAGCAGCTTAACCAGGACTAGCGCGAACACCGGGGAGCTGTTTTTT
. | . | TRBJ2-1 | TRBV2 | CASGAVRQTPEQFF | TGTGCCAGCGGTGCCGTGAGACAGACGCCTGAGCAGTTCTTC